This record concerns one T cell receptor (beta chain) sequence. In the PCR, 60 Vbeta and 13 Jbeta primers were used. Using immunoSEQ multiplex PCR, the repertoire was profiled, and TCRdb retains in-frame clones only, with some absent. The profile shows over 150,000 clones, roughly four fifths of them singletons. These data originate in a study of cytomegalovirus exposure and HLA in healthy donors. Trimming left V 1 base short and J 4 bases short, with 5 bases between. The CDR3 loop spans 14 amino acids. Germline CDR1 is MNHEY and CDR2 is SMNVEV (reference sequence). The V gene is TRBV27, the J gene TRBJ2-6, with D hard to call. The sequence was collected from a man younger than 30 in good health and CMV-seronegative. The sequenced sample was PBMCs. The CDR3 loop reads CASSLLAGANVLTF. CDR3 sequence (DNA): TGTGCCAGCAGTTTATTAGCAGGGGCCAACGTCCTGACTTTC.